What follows are 14 T cell receptor beta chains derived from one specimen sequenced in a study of blood T cell repertoires in COVID-19. Method: immunoSEQ multiplex PCR; TCRdb's copy keeps in-frame clones and lacks some. Of some 210,000 clones in the sample, 84% were seen once. The sample was peripheral blood. The receptors shown here come from a woman in her sixties or seventies with active or convalescent COVID-19.

J is TRBJ2-7 and V is TRBV27; unclear D gene. V gave up 1 base and J gave up 3 bases, with 10 bases separating them. This CDR3 is built from 14 residues. In germline, CDR1 is MNHEY, CDR2 SMNVEV (reference sequence). The CDR3 region is CASSLFPQYYEQYF. CDR3 bases: TGTGCCAGCAGTTTATTTCCACAGTACTACGAGCAGTACTTC.

The V and J genes are TRBV7-9 and TRBJ1-6; D is possibly TRBD1 (6 bases). V gave up 5 bases and J gave up 9 bases, with 14 bases separating them. Germline V CDR1 and CDR2: SEHNR, FQNEAQ (reference sequence). The CDR3 runs to 14 residues. CDR3 sequence reads: CASSVTGGGSPLHF. For the CDR3, the DNA is TGTGCCAGCAGCGTGACAGGCGGGGGTTCACCCCTCCACTTT.

CDR3 DNA sequence: TGTGCCAGTAGTATCCCAGGGACTGGGGCCAACGTCCTGACTTTC. It encodes CASSIPGTGANVLTF. The chain carries TRBV19 and TRBJ2-6; possibly TRBD1 for D (5 bases). Trimming cost V 3 bases and J 2 bases, with 8 bases left between them. The CDR3 extends over 15 amino acids. Germline V CDR1 and CDR2: LNHDA, SQIVND (reference sequence).

The chain has TRBV3-1 (or the pseudogene TRBV3-2) and TRBJ1-2; 7 bases align to TRBD1. Trimming at V came to 6 bases and at J to 1 base, leaving 11 bases not matched to a gene. This CDR3 is built from 16 residues. The germline gives CDR1 LGHDT, CDR2 YNNKEL (reference sequence). Here the CDR3 reads CASRRTGGRGNYGYTF. Written as DNA, the CDR3 is TGTGCCAGCAGACGGACAGGTGGACGAGGTAACTATGGCTACACCTTC.

The chain uses TRBV9 and TRBJ2-1; D possibly corresponds to TRBD2 (6 bases). From germline, CDR1 is SGDLS and CDR2 YYNGEE. The CDR3 loop spans 14 amino acids. V lost 6 bases to trimming and J lost 5 bases, with 15 bases between them. CDR3 nucleotide sequence: TGTGCCAGCACCACCGGGGGAGCTGACAATGAGCAGTTCTTC. Amino acids: CASTTGGADNEQFF.

The chain combines TRBV10-3 with TRBJ2-1; 8 bases map to TRBD1. J was trimmed by 10 bases and V by 7 bases; bases with no gene match: 6. This CDR3 has 12 residues. CDR1 and CDR2 (germline): ENHRY, SYGVKD. CDR3 DNA sequence: TGTGCCATCACCGATACAGGGGGAGAGCAGTTCTTC. It specifies CAITDTGGEQFF.

The V gene is TRBV5-1, the J gene TRBJ2-3; the D is unclear. Trimming took off 3 bases at V and 4 bases at J, with 9 bases between the two ends. The CDR3 covers 13 residues. Germline values: CDR1 SGHRS, CDR2 YFSETQ. The CDR3: CASSSARADTQYF. DNA of the CDR3: TGCGCCAGCAGCTCCGCCCGCGCAGATACGCAGTATTTT.

The chain is built from TRBV27 and TRBJ2-7; TRBD1 matches 7 bases. This CDR3 region has 15 residues. Germline V gene sequence: CDR1 MNHEY, CDR2 SMNVEV (reference sequence). After removal of 2 bases from V and 4 bases from J, the junction contained 8 bases not matched to a gene. CDR3 sequence reads: CASSLGQGGAYEQYF. CDR3 coding DNA: TGTGCCAGCAGTTTAGGTCAAGGGGGCGCGTACGAGCAGTACTTC.

This clone occurred a few times. V gene TRBV5-1 combines with J gene TRBJ1-2; 7 bases line up with TRBD1. Germline loops: CDR1 SGHRS, CDR2 YFSETQ. The CDR3 is made up of 14 amino acids. V lost 4 bases and J lost 6; bases outside the gene matches: 9. Here the CDR3 DNA reads TGCGCCAGCAGCCCGGGACAGTCTGAGGATGGCTACACCTTC. This encodes CASSPGQSEDGYTF.

The chain couples TRBV27 to TRBJ1-5, with unresolved D. V lost 2 bases to trimming and J lost 1 base, with 3 bases between them. Germline CDR1 MNHEY, CDR2 SMNVEV (reference sequence). The length of the CDR3 is 13 residues. Here the CDR3 reads CASSLISNQPQHF. In DNA form, the CDR3 reads TGTGCCAGCAGTTTAATAAGCAATCAGCCCCAGCATTTT.

V is TRBV28 and J is TRBJ2-3, with TRBD2 matching 10 bases. Trimming cost V 2 bases and J 4 bases; bases outside gene matches: 18. The CDR3 loop spans 20 amino acids. CDR1 is MDHEN and CDR2 is SYDVKM in the germline V gene. This chain's CDR3 is CASSLGQRLAGVREPDTQYF. CDR3 nucleotides: TGTGCCAGCAGTTTAGGGCAAAGGCTAGCGGGAGTAAGGGAACCAGATACGCAGTATTTT.

The CDR3 sequence: CASSSRLEEGTDTQYF. In DNA form, the CDR3 reads TGTGCCAGCAGCTCACGACTAGAGGAGGGCACAGATACGCAGTATTTT. This chain connects TRBV13 to TRBJ2-3, with D possibly TRBD2 on 6 matching bases. CDR3 size: 16 residues. V was clipped by 4 bases and J by 1 base, with 15 bases between them. CDR1 and CDR2 (germline): PRHDT, FYEKMQ (reference sequence). Drawing the rest from reference TRBV13 and TRBJ2-3, the complete variable domain is AAGVIQSPRHLIKEKRETATLKCYPIPRHDTVYWYQQGPGQDPQFLISFYEKMQSDKGSIPDRFSAQQFSDYHSELNMSSLELGDSALYFCASSSRLEEGTDTQYFGPGTRLTVL.

The rearrangement joins TRBV4-1 to TRBJ2-7; 10 positions match TRBD2. CDR1 and CDR2 from the germline V gene are MGHRA and YSYEKL. Germline trimming cut 4 bases from V and 1 base from J; bases unmatched to any gene: 7. The CDR3 has 16 residues. The CDR3 spells CASSLSSGSASYEQYF. The CDR3 DNA is TGCGCCAGCAGCCTTTCTAGCGGGAGTGCTTCCTACGAGCAGTACTTC.

This clone was detected ten times or more. J is TRBJ2-7 and V is TRBV5-1, with 12 bases aligning to TRBD1. Germline loops: CDR1 SGHRS, CDR2 YFSETQ. With 4 bases clipped from V and 2 bases from J, the junction kept 13 bases outside the gene matches. The CDR3 is made up of 18 amino acids. CDR3 DNA sequence: TGCGCCAGCAGCACCGTCCCGGGACAGGGGGCTACGGCCTACGAGCAGTACTTC. Protein sequence: CASSTVPGQGATAYEQYF.